In its sample, the clone carrying this T cell receptor (beta chain) was seen many times. Antigen unknown. Losses at the gene ends were 2 bases for V and 5 bases for J; bases not matched to a gene: 4. The CDR3 runs 13 residues. Per germline, CDR1 SGHDT and CDR2 YYEEEE. This entry is derived from a study of shared clonotypes between healthy human individuals. Findings of the study overall: Inspection by rarefaction showed sorted-subset sequencing to be incomplete despite large depth. It was the non-shared clonotypes that had lower generation probabilities than clonotypes shared by all four donors. The sharing of around 5% of naive CD4 clonotypes was seen across a handful of donors.

Using immunoSEQ multiplex PCR, the repertoire was profiled, and TCRdb retains in-frame clones only, with some absent. The table includes roughly 1 million clones, about 75% detected once. The specimen sequenced was memory CD4+ T cells sorted from blood. As to subset: CD45RA-negative fraction. The receptor comes from a man aged 18 to 29 in good health. The V call is TRBV5-6, the J call TRBJ2-7, with 7 bases identical to TRBD2. The CDR3 DNA reads as TGTGCCAGCAGCTTCCCACTAGCGAACGAGCAGTACTTC. It specifies CASSFPLANEQYF.